This T cell receptor beta chain was identified during a study of shared clonotypes between healthy human individuals. General observations from the study: The study generally estimated greater richness for naive than memory subsets.

Negatively enriched CD4+ T cells were divided by CD45RA into naive and memory. The assay was run at deep level. Clones were read by immunoSEQ multiplex PCR, and TCRdb kept only the in-frame ones, dropping some. The repertoire holds 2,500,000 or so clones, with 93% as singletons. About this clone: No antigen is known for it.

The source of this sequence is a man younger than 35 in good health. Some clones in this sample may be carry-over from other donors' samples. Sequencing input: naive CD4+ T cells from PBMCs. Stated subset: CD45RA+ positively selected.

The CDR3: CASSSPLAGSYNEQFF. The CDR3 bases are TGTGCCAGCAGTTCCCCGCTAGCGGGCTCCTACAATGAGCAGTTCTTC. The chain uses TRBV27 and TRBJ2-1, with 8 bases fitting TRBD2. CDR1 and CDR2 (germline): MNHEY, SMNVEV (reference sequence). CDR3 length: 16 residues. The V gene end was trimmed by 4 bases and the J gene end by 0 bases; junction bases not matched to a gene: 5.